The clone carrying this T cell receptor (beta chain) has ten or more counts. The data were obtained in a study of blood T cell repertoires in COVID-19. Study-level information: Samples came from the United States, Italy and Spain, spanning acute and convalescent COVID-19.

Some clones are missing from TCRdb's copy, which holds only in-frame ones; the method was immunoSEQ multiplex PCR. The sample records fewer than 85,000 clones, about nine tenths being singletons. This CDR3 comprises 14 residues. Germline V lookup: CDR1 MNHNS, CDR2 SASEGT. With 3 bases removed from V and 1 base from J, the gap between germline ends came to 9 bases. The TCR was taken from a human donor in a cohort sampled during active COVID-19. The sample comprised peripheral blood. This rearrangement joins TRBV6-1 to TRBJ1-1; no firm D call. This CDR3 is CASSERTENTEAFF. Written as DNA, the CDR3 is TGTGCCAGCAGTGAGCGCACAGAGAACACTGAAGCTTTCTTT.